Listed below are T cell receptor beta chains from one sample, sequenced in a study of CD8 T cells in ankylosing spondylitis. TCRdb reanalysed the 5' RACE reads using MiXCR and keeps one entry per CDR3 protein. The repertoire consists of around 490,000 distinct CDR3 sequences, with 5.3% occurring once and the leading ten covering around 3.5%. The sequenced material came from blood, either unsorted or a sorted T cell fraction (not recorded which). Receptors were obtained from a male donor with ankylosing spondylitis. Both conserved end residues are part of each CDR3. D genes are given only for firm matches. Clone sizes are given selectively: once, few, many, or a class where the clone is expanded.

J gene: TRBJ2-5
clone size: many
D gene: -
V gene: TRBV20-1
CDR3 protein: CSARVASRQETQYF
CDR3 DNA: TGCAGTGCTAGAGTGGCTAGCCGGCAAGAGACCCAGTACTTC

J gene: TRBJ1-2
clone size: -
D gene: TRBD1
V gene: TRBV11-2
CDR3 protein: CASSGQGQGHYGYTF
CDR3 DNA: TGTGCCAGCAGCGGCCAAGGACAGGGCCACTATGGCTACACCTTC

J gene: TRBJ2-7
clone size: many
D gene: TRBD2
V gene: TRBV29-1
CDR3 protein: CSVRNGLAGPYEQYF
CDR3 DNA: TGCAGCGTGCGCAACGGACTAGCGGGGCCCTACGAGCAGTACTTC

J gene: TRBJ2-3
clone size: -
D gene: -
V gene: TRBV7-9
CDR3 protein: CASSPLQGATDTQYF
CDR3 DNA: TGTGCCAGCAGCCCCCTCCAAGGGGCCACAGATACGCAGTATTTT

J gene: TRBJ1-4
clone size: many
D gene: TRBD1
V gene: TRBV28
CDR3 protein: CASSPGWTGLQANEKLFF
CDR3 DNA: TGTGCCAGCAGTCCTGGCTGGACAGGCCTCCAGGCTAATGAAAAACTGTTTTTT

J gene: TRBJ2-1
clone size: many
D gene: -
V gene: TRBV10-3
CDR3 protein: CAISESSGSSYNEQFF
CDR3 DNA: TGTGCCATCAGTGAGTCGTCGGGTTCCTCCTACAATGAGCAGTTCTTC

J gene: TRBJ2-5
clone size: many
D gene: -
V gene: TRBV27
CDR3 protein: CATRHRGGWQETQYF
CDR3 DNA: TGTGCCACCAGACATAGGGGAGGATGGCAAGAGACCCAGTACTTC

J gene: TRBJ1-2
clone size: many
D gene: -
V gene: TRBV24-1
CDR3 protein: CATKGPGGYGYTF
CDR3 DNA: TGTGCCACCAAAGGGCCCGGCGGCTATGGCTACACCTTC

J gene: TRBJ2-7
clone size: many
D gene: -
V gene: TRBV5-1
CDR3 protein: CASSPLGGSYEQYF
CDR3 DNA: TGCGCCAGCAGCCCCCTCGGAGGGAGCTACGAGCAGTACTTC

J gene: TRBJ1-1
clone size: many
D gene: -
V gene: TRBV7-2
CDR3 protein: CASSPMSRGRGEAFF
CDR3 DNA: TGTGCCAGCAGCCCGATGTCTCGGGGCAGGGGTGAAGCTTTCTTT

J gene: TRBJ2-7
clone size: many
D gene: -
V gene: TRBV7-8
CDR3 protein: CASSWRASYEQYF
CDR3 DNA: TGTGCCAGCAGCTGGAGGGCCTCCTACGAGCAGTACTTC

J gene: TRBJ2-7
clone size: many
D gene: -
V gene: TRBV20-1
CDR3 protein: CSAPGHLGEGELEQYF
CDR3 DNA: TGCAGTGCACCGGGTCATCTCGGGGAAGGGGAACTCGAGCAGTACTTC

J gene: TRBJ2-2
clone size: -
D gene: TRBD2
V gene: TRBV27
CDR3 protein: CASRQGTKYTNTGELFF
CDR3 DNA: TGTGCCAGCCGTCAAGGGACTAAATACACGAACACCGGGGAGCTGTTTTTT

J gene: TRBJ1-2
clone size: many
D gene: -
V gene: TRBV20-1
CDR3 protein: CSARDRSNYGYTF
CDR3 DNA: TGCAGTGCTAGAGATAGGAGTAACTATGGCTACACCTTC

J gene: TRBJ1-2
clone size: few
D gene: -
V gene: TRBV6-1
CDR3 protein: CASSPYRIEGYGYTF
CDR3 DNA: TGTGCCAGCAGCCCATACAGGATCGAGGGCTATGGCTACACCTTC

J gene: TRBJ1-5
clone size: many
D gene: -
V gene: TRBV5-5
CDR3 protein: CASSFFDQPQHF
CDR3 DNA: TGTGCCAGCAGCTTTTTCGATCAGCCCCAGCATTTT

J gene: TRBJ1-2
clone size: many
D gene: TRBD1
V gene: TRBV20-1
CDR3 protein: CSAWDRGFDGYTF
CDR3 DNA: TGCAGTGCTTGGGACAGGGGATTCGATGGCTACACCTTC

J gene: TRBJ2-3
clone size: many
D gene: TRBD1
V gene: TRBV20-1
CDR3 protein: CSAETGAADTQYF
CDR3 DNA: TGCAGTGCTGAAACAGGGGCAGCAGATACGCAGTATTTT

J gene: TRBJ2-7
clone size: few
D gene: -
V gene: TRBV6-2/TRBV6-3
CDR3 protein: CASTITGEVAYEQYF
CDR3 DNA: TGTGCCAGCACGATAACAGGGGAGGTCGCCTACGAGCAGTACTTC

J gene: TRBJ2-1
clone size: many
D gene: -
V gene: TRBV5-1
CDR3 protein: CASSLDLFREYNEQFF
CDR3 DNA: TGCGCCAGCAGCTTGGACTTATTTCGGGAGTACAATGAGCAGTTCTTC

J gene: TRBJ1-2
clone size: many
D gene: -
V gene: TRBV6-5
CDR3 protein: CASSYSAGIIYGYTF
CDR3 DNA: TGTGCCAGCAGTTACTCGGCAGGGATCATATATGGCTACACCTTC

J gene: TRBJ2-5
clone size: -
D gene: TRBD1
V gene: TRBV7-2
CDR3 protein: CASSLRTGETQYF
CDR3 DNA: TGTGCCAGCAGCTTAAGGACAGGGGAGACCCAGTACTTC

J gene: TRBJ2-1
clone size: many
D gene: -
V gene: TRBV5-1
CDR3 protein: CATSSGSQYNEQFF
CDR3 DNA: TGCGCCACCTCCAGCGGGTCGCAATACAATGAGCAGTTCTTC

J gene: TRBJ2-1
clone size: -
D gene: -
V gene: TRBV9
CDR3 protein: CASSAGGTNNEQFF
CDR3 DNA: TGTGCCAGCAGCGCAGGGGGGACCAACAATGAGCAGTTCTTC

J gene: TRBJ1-2
clone size: -
D gene: TRBD1
V gene: TRBV24-1
CDR3 protein: CATSDPRTGANYGYTF
CDR3 DNA: TGTGCCACCAGTGACCCCAGGACAGGAGCCAACTATGGCTACACCTTC

J gene: TRBJ1-5
clone size: many
D gene: -
V gene: TRBV28
CDR3 protein: CASRTNRDRQPQHF
CDR3 DNA: TGTGCCAGCAGAACAAACAGGGATCGGCAGCCCCAGCATTTT

J gene: TRBJ1-2
clone size: many
D gene: -
V gene: TRBV25-1
CDR3 protein: CASSGSSLYGYTF
CDR3 DNA: TGTGCCAGCAGTGGTTCCTCCCTCTATGGCTACACCTTC

J gene: TRBJ2-1
clone size: many
D gene: TRBD2
V gene: TRBV12-3/TRBV12-4
CDR3 protein: CASSGIGRGGHNEQFF
CDR3 DNA: TGTGCCAGCAGTGGTATAGGGCGGGGGGGACACAATGAGCAGTTCTTC

J gene: TRBJ2-5
clone size: many
D gene: -
V gene: TRBV5-1
CDR3 protein: CASSLEPGTNQETQYF
CDR3 DNA: TGCGCCAGCAGCTTGGAACCCGGGACAAACCAAGAGACCCAGTACTTC

J gene: TRBJ2-3
clone size: many
D gene: -
V gene: TRBV6-5
CDR3 protein: CASSYSIGAPRRTQYF
CDR3 DNA: TGTGCCAGCAGTTACTCGATAGGGGCGCCCCGAAGGACGCAGTATTTT

J gene: TRBJ2-1
clone size: many
D gene: TRBD2
V gene: TRBV4-3
CDR3 protein: CASSQALAGNYNEQFF
CDR3 DNA: TGCGCCAGCAGCCAAGCACTAGCGGGGAACTACAATGAGCAGTTCTTC